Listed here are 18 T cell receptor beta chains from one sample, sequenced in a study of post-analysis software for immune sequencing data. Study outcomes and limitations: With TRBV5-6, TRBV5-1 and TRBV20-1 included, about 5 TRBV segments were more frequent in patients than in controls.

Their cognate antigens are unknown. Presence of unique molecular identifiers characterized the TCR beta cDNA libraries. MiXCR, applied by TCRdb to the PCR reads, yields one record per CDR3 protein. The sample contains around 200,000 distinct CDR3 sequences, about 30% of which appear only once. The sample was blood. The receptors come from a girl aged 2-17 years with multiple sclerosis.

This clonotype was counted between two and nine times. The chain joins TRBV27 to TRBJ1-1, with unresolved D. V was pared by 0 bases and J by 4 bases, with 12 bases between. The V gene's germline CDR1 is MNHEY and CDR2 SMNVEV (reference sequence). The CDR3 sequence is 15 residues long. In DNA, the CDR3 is TGTGCCAGCAGTTTATCTTCGACCTTTGGCACTGAAGCTTTCTTT. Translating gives CASSLSSTFGTEAFF.

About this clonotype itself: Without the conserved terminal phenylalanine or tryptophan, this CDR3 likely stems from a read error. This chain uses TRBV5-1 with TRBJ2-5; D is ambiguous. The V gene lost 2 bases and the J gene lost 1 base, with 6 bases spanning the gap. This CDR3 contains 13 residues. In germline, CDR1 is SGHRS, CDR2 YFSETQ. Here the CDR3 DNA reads TGCGCCAGCAGCTTTGGCCCCCAAGAGACCCAGTACTGC. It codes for CASSFGPQETQYC.

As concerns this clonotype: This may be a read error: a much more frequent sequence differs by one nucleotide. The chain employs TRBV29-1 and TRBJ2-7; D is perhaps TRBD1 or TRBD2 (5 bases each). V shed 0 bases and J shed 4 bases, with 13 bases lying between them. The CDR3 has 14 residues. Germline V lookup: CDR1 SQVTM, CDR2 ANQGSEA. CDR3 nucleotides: TGCAGCGTTGAAGACCGGGACGGGCTGTACGAGCAGTACTTC. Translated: CSVEDRDGLYEQYF.

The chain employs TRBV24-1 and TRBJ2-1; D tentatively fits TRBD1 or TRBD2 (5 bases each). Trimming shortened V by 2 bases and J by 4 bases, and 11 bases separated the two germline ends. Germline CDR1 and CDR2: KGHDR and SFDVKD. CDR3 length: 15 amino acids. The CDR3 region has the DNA TGTGCCACCAGTGATTCCCGGGACCCTTACAATGAGCAGTTCTTC. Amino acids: CATSDSRDPYNEQFF.

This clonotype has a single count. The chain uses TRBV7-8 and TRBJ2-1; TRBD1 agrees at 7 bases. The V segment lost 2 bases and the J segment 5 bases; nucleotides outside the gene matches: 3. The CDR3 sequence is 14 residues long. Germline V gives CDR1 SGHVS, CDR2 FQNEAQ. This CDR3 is CASSLCDRDNEQFF. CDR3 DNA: TGTGCCAGCAGCTTATGTGACAGGGACAATGAGCAGTTCTTC.

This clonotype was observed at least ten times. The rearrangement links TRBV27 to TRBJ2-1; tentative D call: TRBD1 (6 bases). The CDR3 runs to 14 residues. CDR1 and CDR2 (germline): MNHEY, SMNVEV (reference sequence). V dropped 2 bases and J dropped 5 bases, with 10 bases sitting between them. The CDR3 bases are TGTGCCAGCAGTTTACGACAGGCGGACAATGAGCAGTTCTTC. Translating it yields CASSLRQADNEQFF.

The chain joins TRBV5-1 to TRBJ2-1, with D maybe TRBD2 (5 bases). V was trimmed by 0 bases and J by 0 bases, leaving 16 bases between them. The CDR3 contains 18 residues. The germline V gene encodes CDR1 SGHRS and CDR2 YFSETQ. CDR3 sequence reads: CASSLALSGTFSYNEQFF. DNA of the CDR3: TGCGCCAGCAGCTTGGCGTTGAGCGGCACTTTCTCCTACAATGAGCAGTTCTTC.

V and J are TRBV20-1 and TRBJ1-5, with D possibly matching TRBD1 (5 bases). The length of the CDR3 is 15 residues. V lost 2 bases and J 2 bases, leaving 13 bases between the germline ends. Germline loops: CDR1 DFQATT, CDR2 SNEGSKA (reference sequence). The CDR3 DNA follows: TGCAGTGCTAGAAGACAGTTTTTTGGCAATCAGCCCCAGCATTTT. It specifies CSARRQFFGNQPQHF.

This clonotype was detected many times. CDR3 nucleotide sequence: TGTGCCAGCAGTTACTTAGCGGGGAGCTCCTACGAGCAGTACTTC. Translating it yields CASSYLAGSSYEQYF. This chain links TRBV6-2 or TRBV6-3 with TRBJ2-7; TRBD2 matches 8 bases. With V trimmed by 1 base and J by 0 bases, 2 bases remained unmatched. The V gene's germline CDR1 is MNHEY and CDR2 SVGEGT. The CDR3 loop spans 15 amino acids.

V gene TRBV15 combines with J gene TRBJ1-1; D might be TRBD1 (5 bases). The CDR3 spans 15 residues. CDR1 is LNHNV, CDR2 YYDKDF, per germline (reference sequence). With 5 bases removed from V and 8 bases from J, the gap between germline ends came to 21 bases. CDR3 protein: CATSGGPTRGLEAFF. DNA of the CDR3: TGTGCCACCAGCGGAGGCCCGACGCGGGGCTTAGAAGCTTTCTTT.

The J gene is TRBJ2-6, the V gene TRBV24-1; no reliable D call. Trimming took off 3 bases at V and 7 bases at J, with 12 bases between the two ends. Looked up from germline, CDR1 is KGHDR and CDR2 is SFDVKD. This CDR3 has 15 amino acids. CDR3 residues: CATSDTNEGANVLTF. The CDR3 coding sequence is TGTGCCACCAGTGATACCAACGAAGGCGCCAACGTCCTGACTTTC.

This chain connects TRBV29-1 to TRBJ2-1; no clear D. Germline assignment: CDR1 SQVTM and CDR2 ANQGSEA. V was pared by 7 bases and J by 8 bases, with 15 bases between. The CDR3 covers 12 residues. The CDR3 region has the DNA TGCAGCGCGGTGCAGGTGAGCGATGAGCAGTTCTTC. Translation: CSAVQVSDEQFF.

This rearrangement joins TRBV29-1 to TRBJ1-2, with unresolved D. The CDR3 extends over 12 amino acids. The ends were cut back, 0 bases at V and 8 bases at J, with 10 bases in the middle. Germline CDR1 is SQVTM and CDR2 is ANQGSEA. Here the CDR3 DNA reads TGCAGCGTTGAAGAGGGCAGGCGGGGCTACACCTTC. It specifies CSVEEGRRGYTF.

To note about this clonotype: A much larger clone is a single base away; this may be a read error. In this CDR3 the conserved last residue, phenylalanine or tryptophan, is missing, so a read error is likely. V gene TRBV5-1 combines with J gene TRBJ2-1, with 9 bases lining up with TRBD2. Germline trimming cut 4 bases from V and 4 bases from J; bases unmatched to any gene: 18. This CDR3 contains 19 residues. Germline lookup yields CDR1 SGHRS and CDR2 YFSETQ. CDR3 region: CASSLTPSGTSITYNEQFV. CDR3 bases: TGCGCCAGCAGCCTTACTCCTAGCGGGACCTCCATCACATACAATGAGCAGTTCGTC.

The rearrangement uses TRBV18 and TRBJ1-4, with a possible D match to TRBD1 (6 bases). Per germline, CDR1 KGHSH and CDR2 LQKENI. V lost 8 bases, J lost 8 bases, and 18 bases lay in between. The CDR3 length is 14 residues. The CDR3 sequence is CASVQQGMGEKLFF. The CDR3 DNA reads TGTGCCAGCGTACAACAGGGAATGGGGGAAAAACTGTTTTTT.

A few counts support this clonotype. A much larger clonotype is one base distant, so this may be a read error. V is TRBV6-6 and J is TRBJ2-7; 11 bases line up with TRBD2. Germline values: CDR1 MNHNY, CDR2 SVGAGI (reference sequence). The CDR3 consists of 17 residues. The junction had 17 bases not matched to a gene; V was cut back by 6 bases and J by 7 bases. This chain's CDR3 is CASRSKLAGVAYNEQYF. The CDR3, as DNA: TGTGCCAGCAGATCCAAACTAGCGGGAGTAGCCTACAATGAGCAGTACTTC.

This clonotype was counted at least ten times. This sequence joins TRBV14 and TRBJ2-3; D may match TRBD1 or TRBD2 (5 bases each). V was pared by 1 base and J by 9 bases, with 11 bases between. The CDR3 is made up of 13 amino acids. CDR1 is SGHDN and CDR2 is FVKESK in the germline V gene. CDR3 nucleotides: TGTGCCAGCAGCCAAGTCTCAGGGAGCACGCAGTATTTT. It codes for CASSQVSGSTQYF. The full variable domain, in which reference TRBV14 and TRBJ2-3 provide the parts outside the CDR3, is EAGVTQFPSHSVIEKGQTVTLRCDPISGHDNLYWYRRVMGKEIKFLLHFVKESKQDESGMPNNRFLAERTGGTYSTLKVQPAELEDSGVYFCASSQVSGSTQYFGPGTRLTVL.

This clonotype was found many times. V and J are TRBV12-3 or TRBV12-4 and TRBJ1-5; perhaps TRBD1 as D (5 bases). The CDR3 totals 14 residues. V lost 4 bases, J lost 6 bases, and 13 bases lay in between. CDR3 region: CASSSWGMAQPQHF. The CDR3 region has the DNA TGTGCCAGCAGTTCGTGGGGGATGGCTCAGCCCCAGCATTTT.